This T cell receptor (beta chain) was retrieved from a study of cytomegalovirus exposure and HLA in healthy donors. The overall study: An earlier analysis identified 120 million or so unique TCR beta sequences in some 170 million T cells.

Study conclusions and caveats: Among TCR beta chains, those listed as cytomegalovirus-associated numbered fewer than 200.

In the case of this clone: Its antigen is not known.

Primers included in the PCR were 60 Vbeta and 13 Jbeta primers. This table comes from immunoSEQ multiplex PCR, and its TCRdb copy is limited to in-frame clones, with some not included. The data contain roughly 70,000 clones, around 91% of them singletons. At sampling all donors were nominally healthy, likely with unrecorded immune exposures. The sample was PBMCs. This sequence originates from a woman aged 25 to 39 in good health and CMV-seropositive.

The CDR3 sequence is CASSPGMDTEAFF. The DNA of the CDR3 is TGTGCCAGCAGCCCGGGTATGGACACTGAAGCTTTCTTT. The chain uses TRBV6-5 and TRBJ1-1; D unresolved. CDR3 size: 13 residues. Per the germline V gene, CDR1 is MNHEY and CDR2 is SVGAGI. Trimming took 6 bases from V and 3 from J, leaving 11 bases between them.